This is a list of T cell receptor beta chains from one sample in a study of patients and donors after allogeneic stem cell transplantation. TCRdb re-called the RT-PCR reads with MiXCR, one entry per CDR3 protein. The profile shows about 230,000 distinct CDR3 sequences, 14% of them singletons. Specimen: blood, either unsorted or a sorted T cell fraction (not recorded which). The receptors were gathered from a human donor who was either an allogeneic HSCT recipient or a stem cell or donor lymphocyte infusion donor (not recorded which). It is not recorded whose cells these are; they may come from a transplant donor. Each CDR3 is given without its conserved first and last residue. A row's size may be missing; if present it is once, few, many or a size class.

CDR3 protein: ASGIAQPQH; V gene: TRBV6-5; CDR3 length: 9; J gene: TRBJ1-5; clone size: many
CDR3 protein: ASSRTGREETQY; V gene: TRBV4-2; CDR3 length: 12; J gene: TRBJ2-5; clone size: medium-sized
CDR3 protein: ASSPWGETQY; V gene: TRBV18; CDR3 length: 10; J gene: TRBJ2-5; clone size: many
CDR3 protein: ASSQRGPTGELF; V gene: TRBV3-1; CDR3 length: 12; J gene: TRBJ2-2; clone size: many
CDR3 protein: ASTPWGGTGANVLT; V gene: TRBV27; CDR3 length: 14; J gene: TRBJ2-6; clone size: -
CDR3 protein: SAELAGNYNEQF; V gene: TRBV20-1; CDR3 length: 12; J gene: TRBJ2-1; clone size: many
CDR3 protein: SAREGGGAPTYNEQF; V gene: TRBV20-1; CDR3 length: 15; J gene: TRBJ2-1; clone size: -
CDR3 protein: ASSRRSDTGELF; V gene: TRBV18; CDR3 length: 12; J gene: TRBJ2-2; clone size: many
CDR3 protein: ASSLGQNYGYT; V gene: TRBV11-2; CDR3 length: 11; J gene: TRBJ1-2; clone size: many
CDR3 protein: ASRKQGANEQY; V gene: TRBV6-1; CDR3 length: 11; J gene: TRBJ2-7; clone size: once
CDR3 protein: ASSVEGAYEQY; V gene: TRBV5-1; CDR3 length: 11; J gene: TRBJ2-7; clone size: few
CDR3 protein: ASSPGGQYNEQF; V gene: TRBV7-2; CDR3 length: 12; J gene: TRBJ2-1; clone size: few
CDR3 protein: ASRRDRNPPNIQY; V gene: TRBV6-1; CDR3 length: 13; J gene: TRBJ2-4; clone size: few
CDR3 protein: ASSLGPSGGQETQY; V gene: TRBV5-6; CDR3 length: 14; J gene: TRBJ2-5; clone size: -
CDR3 protein: ASSQDRGHGYT; V gene: TRBV4-3; CDR3 length: 11; J gene: TRBJ1-2; clone size: many
CDR3 protein: ASSFSSGGVWGSDTQY; V gene: TRBV7-3; CDR3 length: 16; J gene: TRBJ2-3; clone size: few
CDR3 protein: SVELAVRGGYT; V gene: TRBV29-1; CDR3 length: 11; J gene: TRBJ1-2; clone size: medium-sized
CDR3 protein: AISERTLGGASTDTQY; V gene: TRBV10-3; CDR3 length: 16; J gene: TRBJ2-3; clone size: -
CDR3 protein: ASSLGQGQGETQY; V gene: TRBV12-3/TRBV12-4; CDR3 length: 13; J gene: TRBJ2-5; clone size: many
CDR3 protein: ASSQTAIYNSPLH; V gene: TRBV19; CDR3 length: 13; J gene: TRBJ1-6; clone size: few
CDR3 protein: SAKLAGGTDTQY; V gene: TRBV20-1; CDR3 length: 12; J gene: TRBJ2-3; clone size: -
CDR3 protein: ASRSSGQGTQDTQY; V gene: TRBV6-2/TRBV6-3; CDR3 length: 14; J gene: TRBJ2-3; clone size: -
CDR3 protein: ASSQTGGTGELF; V gene: TRBV5-1; CDR3 length: 12; J gene: TRBJ2-2; clone size: few
CDR3 protein: ASSQGRPGSQPQH; V gene: TRBV4-2; CDR3 length: 13; J gene: TRBJ1-5; clone size: few
CDR3 protein: SVEDEASGRVRRNEQF; V gene: TRBV29-1; CDR3 length: 16; J gene: TRBJ2-1; clone size: many
CDR3 protein: ASTQTNYGYT; V gene: TRBV23-1; CDR3 length: 10; J gene: TRBJ1-2; clone size: few
CDR3 protein: ASSLSGRGEQY; V gene: TRBV5-8; CDR3 length: 11; J gene: TRBJ2-3; clone size: few
CDR3 protein: ASSYSLAGYEQY; V gene: TRBV6-5; CDR3 length: 12; J gene: TRBJ2-7; clone size: few
CDR3 protein: ASSFRDPRPGGAGELF; V gene: TRBV7-3; CDR3 length: 16; J gene: TRBJ2-2; clone size: -
CDR3 protein: ASSLKGRGGTSSSYEQY; V gene: TRBV27; CDR3 length: 17; J gene: TRBJ2-7; clone size: -
CDR3 protein: ASSATTDTQY; V gene: TRBV12-3/TRBV12-4; CDR3 length: 10; J gene: TRBJ2-3; clone size: many
CDR3 protein: ASSEGWDTDTQY; V gene: TRBV6-4; CDR3 length: 12; J gene: TRBJ2-3; clone size: -
CDR3 protein: ASSPLGIDTQY; V gene: TRBV5-5; CDR3 length: 11; J gene: TRBJ2-3; clone size: -
CDR3 protein: ASSQPGRQF; V gene: TRBV6-6; CDR3 length: 9; J gene: TRBJ2-1; clone size: -
CDR3 protein: ASSLDGALNTDTQY; V gene: TRBV5-1; CDR3 length: 14; J gene: TRBJ2-3; clone size: once
CDR3 protein: ASRQASGGVYEQY; V gene: TRBV7-9; CDR3 length: 13; J gene: TRBJ2-7; clone size: many
CDR3 protein: ASRGQDTYGYT; V gene: TRBV6-2/TRBV6-3; CDR3 length: 11; J gene: TRBJ1-2; clone size: few
CDR3 protein: SVRDGGWGEQF; V gene: TRBV29-1; CDR3 length: 11; J gene: TRBJ2-1; clone size: few
CDR3 protein: ASTGDSGQRNNEQF; V gene: TRBV19; CDR3 length: 14; J gene: TRBJ2-1; clone size: few
CDR3 protein: ASSQDGGSPLH; V gene: TRBV4-2; CDR3 length: 11; J gene: TRBJ1-6; clone size: few
CDR3 protein: ASSLARPGQGWSPYGYT; V gene: TRBV12-3/TRBV12-4; CDR3 length: 17; J gene: TRBJ1-2; clone size: many
CDR3 protein: SVKGGSGGFNEQF; V gene: TRBV29-1; CDR3 length: 13; J gene: TRBJ2-1; clone size: many